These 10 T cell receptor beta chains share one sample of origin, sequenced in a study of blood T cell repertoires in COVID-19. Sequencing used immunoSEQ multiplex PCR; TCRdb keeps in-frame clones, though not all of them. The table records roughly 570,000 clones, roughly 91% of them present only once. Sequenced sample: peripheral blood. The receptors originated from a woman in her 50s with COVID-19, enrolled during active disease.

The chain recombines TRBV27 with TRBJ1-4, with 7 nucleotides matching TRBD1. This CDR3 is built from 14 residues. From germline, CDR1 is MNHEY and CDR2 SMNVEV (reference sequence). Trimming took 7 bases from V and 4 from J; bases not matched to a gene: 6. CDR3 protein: CASISGQDNEKLFF. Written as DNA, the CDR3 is TGTGCCAGCATTAGTGGACAGGATAATGAAAAACTGTTTTTT.

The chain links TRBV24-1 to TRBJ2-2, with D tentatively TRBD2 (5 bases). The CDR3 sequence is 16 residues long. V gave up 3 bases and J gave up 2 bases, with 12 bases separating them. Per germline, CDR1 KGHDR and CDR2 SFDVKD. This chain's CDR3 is CATSDGSFLNTGELFF. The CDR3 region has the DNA TGTGCCACCAGTGATGGGAGTTTTCTAAACACCGGGGAGCTGTTTTTT.

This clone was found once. The CDR3 sequence: CASRLGGLETQYF. The CDR3 DNA reads as TGTGCCAGCAGGTTGGGGGGGCTGGAGACCCAGTACTTC. V usage is TRBV12-3 or TRBV12-4 and J usage is TRBJ2-5; D possibly corresponds to TRBD2 (7 bases). The ends were cut back, 6 bases at V and 5 bases at J, with 13 bases in the middle. The CDR3 totals 13 residues.

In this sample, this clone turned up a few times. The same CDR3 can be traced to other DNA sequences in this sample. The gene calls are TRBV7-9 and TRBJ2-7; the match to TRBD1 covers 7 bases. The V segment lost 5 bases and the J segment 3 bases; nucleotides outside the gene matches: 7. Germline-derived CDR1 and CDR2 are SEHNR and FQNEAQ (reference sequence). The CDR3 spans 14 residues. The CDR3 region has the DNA TGTGCCAGCAGCCCCCCCGCAGGGGGCTACGAGCAGTACTTC. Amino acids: CASSPPAGGYEQYF.

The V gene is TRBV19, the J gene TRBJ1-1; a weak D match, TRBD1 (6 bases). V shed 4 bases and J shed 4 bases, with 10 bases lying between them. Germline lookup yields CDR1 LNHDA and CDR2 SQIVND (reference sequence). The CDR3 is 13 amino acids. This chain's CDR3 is CASSSQGTTEAFF. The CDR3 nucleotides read TGTGCCAGTAGTAGCCAGGGGACCACTGAAGCTTTCTTT.

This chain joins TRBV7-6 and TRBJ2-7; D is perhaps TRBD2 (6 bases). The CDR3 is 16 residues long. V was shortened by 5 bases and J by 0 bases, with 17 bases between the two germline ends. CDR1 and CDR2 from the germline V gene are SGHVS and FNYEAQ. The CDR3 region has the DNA TGTGCCAGCAGCCGTCACGAAGGAGGGGACTCCTACGAGCAGTACTTC. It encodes CASSRHEGGDSYEQYF.

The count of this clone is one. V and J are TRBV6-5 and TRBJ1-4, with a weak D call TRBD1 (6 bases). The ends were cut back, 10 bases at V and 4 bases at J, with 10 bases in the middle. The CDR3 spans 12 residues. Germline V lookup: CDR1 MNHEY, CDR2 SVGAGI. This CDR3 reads CAIQQGNEKLFF. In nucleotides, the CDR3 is TGTGCCATCCAACAGGGTAATGAAAAACTGTTTTTT.

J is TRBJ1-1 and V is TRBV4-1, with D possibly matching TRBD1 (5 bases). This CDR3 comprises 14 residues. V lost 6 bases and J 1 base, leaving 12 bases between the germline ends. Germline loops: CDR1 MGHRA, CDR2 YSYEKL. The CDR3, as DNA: TGCGCCAGCAGAACAGGAATCAGGAACACTGAAGCTTTCTTT. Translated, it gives CASRTGIRNTEAFF.

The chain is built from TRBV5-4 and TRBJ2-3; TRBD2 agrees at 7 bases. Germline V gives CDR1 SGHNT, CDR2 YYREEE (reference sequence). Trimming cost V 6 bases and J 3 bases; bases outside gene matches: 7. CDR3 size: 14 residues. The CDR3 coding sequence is TGTGCCAGCACCTGGGGGGGTCGGACAGATACGCAGTATTTT. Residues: CASTWGGRTDTQYF.

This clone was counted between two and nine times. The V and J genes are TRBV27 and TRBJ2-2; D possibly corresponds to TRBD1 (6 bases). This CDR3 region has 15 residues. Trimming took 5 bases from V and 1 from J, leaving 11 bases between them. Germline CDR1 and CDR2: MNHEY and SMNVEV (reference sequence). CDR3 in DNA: TGTGCCAGCAGTCCAGACAGGTTGAACACCGGGGAGCTGTTTTTT. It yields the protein CASSPDRLNTGELFF.